The rows below give T cell receptor beta chains drawn from one sample of a study of PD-1 blockade in classical Hodgkin lymphoma. Clones were sequenced by immunoSEQ multiplex PCR, and TCRdb holds only the in-frame ones, with some missing. The sample has tens of thousands of clones, 80% seen once; the top ten hold under 20%. The input for sequencing was peripheral blood mononuclear cells (PBMCs), taken before the fourth cycle of nivolumab. The source of these receptors is a human donor with classical Hodgkin lymphoma. The CDR3 runs from the conserved cysteine through the conserved F or W. Fields, in order: clone size, D gene, V gene, J gene, CDR3 protein, CDR3 DNA. The D gene is left open where the match is weak. Where a row states a size, it is once, few, many or the class of an expanded clone; other rows omit it.

size: medium-sized; D: -; V: TRBV7-9; J: TRBJ1-1; CDR3: CASSSYGASNTEAFF; DNA: TGTGCCAGCAGCTCGTACGGGGCCAGTAACACTGAAGCTTTCTTT
size: -; D: -; V: TRBV6-5; J: TRBJ1-1; CDR3: CASSYLWNTEAFF; DNA: TGTGCCAGCAGTTACTTATGGAACACTGAAGCTTTCTTT
size: -; D: -; V: TRBV4-3; J: TRBJ1-6; CDR3: CASSQEVDSSYNSPLHF; DNA: TGCGCCAGCAGCCAAGAGGTAGACAGCTCCTATAATTCACCCCTCCACTTT
size: -; D: -; V: TRBV6-6; J: TRBJ1-1; CDR3: CASRRTPRGTEAFF; DNA: TGTGCCAGCAGACGGACGCCACGAGGTACTGAAGCTTTCTTT
size: -; D: TRBD1; V: TRBV7-9; J: TRBJ2-7; CDR3: CASSLEDRVLEQYF; DNA: TGTGCCAGCAGCTTAGAGGACAGGGTATTAGAGCAGTACTTC
size: -; D: -; V: TRBV11-2; J: TRBJ1-1; CDR3: CASSLGPRENTEAFF; DNA: TGTGCCAGCAGCCTGGGCCCCAGGGAGAACACTGAAGCTTTCTTT
size: once; D: TRBD2; V: TRBV4-2; J: TRBJ2-7; CDR3: CASKEAGGASYEQYF; DNA: TGTGCCAGCAAAGAAGCGGGGGGCGCATCCTACGAGCAGTACTTC
size: -; D: -; V: TRBV18; J: TRBJ2-5; CDR3: CASSSQETQYF; DNA: TGTGCCAGCTCATCCCAAGAGACCCAGTACTTC
size: -; D: -; V: TRBV7-9; J: TRBJ1-2; CDR3: CASSFQGSYGYTF; DNA: TGTGCCAGCAGCTTTCAGGGTAGCTATGGCTACACCTTC
size: -; D: -; V: TRBV7-6; J: TRBJ2-3; CDR3: CASRSLGGTDTQYF; DNA: TGTGCCAGCAGGTCCTTAGGCGGGACAGATACGCAGTATTTT
size: few; D: TRBD1; V: TRBV28; J: TRBJ1-2; CDR3: CASSLNRGRGYTF; DNA: TGTGCCAGCAGTTTAAACAGGGGCCGTGGCTACACCTTC
size: -; D: -; V: TRBV19; J: TRBJ1-6; CDR3: CASSMVGNEDSPLHF; DNA: TGTGCCAGTAGTATGGTTGGGAATGAGGATTCACCCCTCCACTTT
size: -; D: -; V: TRBV30; J: TRBJ2-7; CDR3: CAWILKEQNYEQYF; DNA: TGTGCCTGGATCCTAAAAGAACAGAACTACGAGCAGTACTTC
size: -; D: -; V: TRBV9; J: TRBJ1-3; CDR3: CASSVGGGVNTIYF; DNA: TGTGCCAGCAGCGTAGGCGGGGGAGTAAACACCATATATTTT
size: -; D: -; V: TRBV19; J: TRBJ2-1; CDR3: CASSTRDITNEQFF; DNA: TGTGCCAGTAGTACCAGGGATATAACCAATGAGCAGTTCTTC
size: -; D: TRBD2; V: TRBV19; J: TRBJ2-4; CDR3: CASSLWTSGRAEGAKNIQYF; DNA: TGTGCCAGTAGTCTTTGGACTAGCGGGAGGGCCGAAGGAGCCAAAAACATTCAGTACTTC
size: -; D: TRBD1; V: TRBV5-1; J: TRBJ2-2; CDR3: CASSKQGQEYTGELFF; DNA: TGCGCCAGCAGCAAGCAAGGACAGGAGTACACCGGGGAGCTGTTTTTT
size: -; D: TRBD2; V: TRBV7-8; J: TRBJ2-3; CDR3: CASSSRSGGNTDTQYF; DNA: TGTGCCAGCAGCTCCAGGAGCGGGGGCAACACAGATACGCAGTATTTT
size: -; D: -; V: TRBV27; J: TRBJ1-6; CDR3: CASSSSMDSPLHF; DNA: TGTGCCAGCAGTTCCTCGATGGATTCACCCCTCCACTTT
size: few; D: TRBD1; V: TRBV10-1; J: TRBJ1-1; CDR3: CASRSGQGDTEAFF; DNA: TGCGCCAGCAGATCGGGACAGGGCGACACTGAAGCTTTCTTT
size: -; D: -; V: TRBV13; J: TRBJ1-1; CDR3: CASSPLGRSAEAFF; DNA: TGTGCCAGCAGCCCCTTAGGAAGGAGCGCTGAAGCTTTCTTT
size: -; D: -; V: TRBV6-5; J: TRBJ1-6; CDR3: CASSVPAPVLHF; DNA: TGTGCCAGCAGCGTTCCGGCCCCTGTCCTCCACTTT
size: -; D: -; V: TRBV19; J: TRBJ1-6; CDR3: CASRPEGGGLGNSPLHF; DNA: TGTGCCAGTCGACCGGAGGGGGGAGGTCTTGGGAATTCACCCCTCCACTTT
size: -; D: -; V: TRBV28; J: TRBJ1-2; CDR3: CASSPDRNAQYGYTF; DNA: TGTGCCAGCAGCCCCGACAGGAACGCACAATATGGCTACACCTTC
size: -; D: TRBD2; V: TRBV27; J: TRBJ2-3; CDR3: CASSSGRARAGDTQYF; DNA: TGTGCCAGCAGTTCGGGGAGGGCCAGGGCGGGAGATACGCAGTATTTT
size: -; D: -; V: TRBV5-1; J: TRBJ2-1; CDR3: CASSLVAGDNEQFF; DNA: TGCGCCAGCAGCTTGGTGGCAGGAGACAATGAGCAGTTCTTC
size: few; D: TRBD1; V: TRBV27; J: TRBJ1-3; CDR3: CASSPWDSPLSGNTIYF; DNA: TGTGCCAGCAGTCCATGGGACAGCCCTCTCTCTGGAAACACCATATATTTT
size: -; D: -; V: TRBV10-2; J: TRBJ1-5; CDR3: CASSESTQGRGNQPQHF; DNA: TGCGCCAGCAGTGAGTCGACTCAGGGCAGGGGCAATCAGCCCCAGCATTTT